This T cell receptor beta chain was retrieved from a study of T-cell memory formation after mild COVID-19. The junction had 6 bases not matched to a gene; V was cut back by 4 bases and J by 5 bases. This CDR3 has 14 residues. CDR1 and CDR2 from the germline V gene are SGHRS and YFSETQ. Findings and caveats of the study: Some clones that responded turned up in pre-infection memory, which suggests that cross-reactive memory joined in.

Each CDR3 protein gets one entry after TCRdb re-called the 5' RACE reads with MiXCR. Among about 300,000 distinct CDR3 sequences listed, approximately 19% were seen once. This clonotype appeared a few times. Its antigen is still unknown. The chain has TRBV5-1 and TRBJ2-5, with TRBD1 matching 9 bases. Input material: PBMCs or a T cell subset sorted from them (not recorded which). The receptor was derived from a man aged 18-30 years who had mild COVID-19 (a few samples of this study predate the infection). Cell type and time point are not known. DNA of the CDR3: TGCGCCAGCAGCACGGGACAGGGAGAGGAGACCCAGTACTTC. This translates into CASSTGQGEETQYF. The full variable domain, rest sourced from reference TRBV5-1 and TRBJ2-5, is KAGVTQTPRYLIKTRGQQVTLSCSPISGHRSVSWYQQTPGQGLQFLFEYFSETQRNKGNFPGRFSGRQFSNSRSEMNVSTLELGDSALYLCASSTGQGEETQYFGPGTRLLVL.